The source of this T cell receptor beta chain is a study of beta chain features in type 1 diabetes. Study-level points and caveats: HLA effects on TCRB rearrangement stayed unresolved here. TCRB CDR3s were moderately but significantly shorter in Type 1 diabetes patients in all four CD4+ subsets.

Details on this clone: As yet, its antigen is unknown.

This CDR3 is built from 13 residues. V gave up 3 bases and J gave up 0 bases, with 5 bases separating them. Germline-derived CDR1 and CDR2 are SGHTA and FQGNSA. The entirety of the isolated RNA underwent reverse transcription, so expressed TCRB transcripts were sequenced. Measured with immunoSEQ multiplex PCR; TCRdb has only the in-frame clones, and not every one. The table has 310,000 or so clones, 14% to 15% seen once. The TCR originated in a man aged 18 to 29 with type 1 diabetes. Sequencing was done on a sample of naive CD4+ T cells from blood. The chain joins TRBV7-2 to TRBJ1-2; D is unclear. The chain's CDR3 is CASSFGSNYGYTF. Written as DNA, the CDR3 is TGTGCCAGCAGCTTCGGGTCTAACTATGGCTACACCTTC.